This T cell receptor beta chain appears in the sequencing data of a study of OX40 agonist ivuxolimab in advanced cancers. Study details: An agonistic anti-OX40 (CD134) antibody, ivuxolimab, was used to treat the patients.

Repertoires were generated with immunoSEQ multiplex PCR, while TCRdb's copy carries only in-frame clones and drops some. The sample yields about 81,000 clones, 88% seen once. The CDR3 runs 11 residues. The V gene's germline CDR1 is LNHDA and CDR2 SQIVND (reference sequence). Trimming left V 4 bases short and J 6 bases short, with 5 bases between. Sequencing used CD4+ or CD8+ T cells sorted from blood, obtained in a trial of the OX40 agonist ivuxolimab. The sequence was collected from an adult with an advanced solid tumor such as melanoma, head and neck, liver or kidney cancer. The rearrangement joins TRBV19 to TRBJ2-3; D possibly corresponds to TRBD1 (5 bases). CDR3 loop: CASSKGDTQYF. CDR3 DNA: TGTGCCAGTAGTAAGGGGGATACGCAGTATTTT.